The present entry profiles one T cell receptor (beta chain) with its context. The antigen is not known. These data originate in a study of shared clonotypes between healthy human individuals. Study background: The donors, a couple of women and a few men, were aged 18 to 49. Donors had three CD4 naive, three CD4 memory, two CD8 naive and one CD8 memory plate apiece.

Germline V gene sequence: CDR1 LNHDA, CDR2 SQIVND (reference sequence). After removal of 3 bases from V and 6 bases from J, the junction contained 8 bases not matched to a gene. The CDR3 length is 15 residues. Points from the study as a whole: Memory subsets had estimated richness that was generally smaller than that of naive subsets.

The table came from immunoSEQ multiplex PCR; TCRdb's copy has only in-frame clones and leaves some out. The sample shows around 1.9 million clones, under 95% of them seen only once. Cells designated naive CD8 were CD45RO-negative and were positively selected for CCR7, with terminally differentiated effector memory CD45RA+ cells excluded. All of the donors resided in Nashville, Tennessee, and each was a Caucasian adult. The sequence came from a man aged 18 to 30 in good health. Some clones in this sample may be carry-over from other donors' samples. The chain joins TRBV19 to TRBJ2-1; 7 bases fit TRBD1. The source material was naive CD8+ T cells from PBMCs. CDR3 loop: CASSILTGNGNEQFF. The CDR3 DNA follows: TGTGCCAGTAGTATCTTGACAGGGAATGGCAATGAGCAGTTCTTC.